This T cell receptor beta chain was sequenced during a study of cytomegalovirus exposure and HLA in healthy donors. Study information: Per a later analysis, the approximately 600 first-cohort and some 130 validation repertoires shared one platform.

Study-wide results and limits: Cytomegalovirus status was reportedly diagnosed by the classifier with high specificity and sensitivity. The tendency of first-cohort TCR clusters to co-occur in the 90 to 150 validation repertoires was the finding of a later analysis.

TCRdb's table, derived via immunoSEQ multiplex PCR, lists solely in-frame clones and lacks some. The sample comprises more than 85,000 clones, more than 85% of which are singletons, and about 4% rests with the top ten. Comments on this clone: Its antigen is still unknown.

The CDR3 spans 16 residues. CDR1 is SSHAT, CDR2 FNYEAQ, per germline (reference sequence). V lost 4 bases, J lost 1 base, and 5 bases stayed unmatched. Specimen: PBMCs. This clonotype originated in a woman under 30 in good health and CMV-seropositive. The rearrangement joins TRBV7-7 to TRBJ2-1, with TRBD2 matching over 9 bases. CDR3 protein: CASSSRSGSSYNEQFF. The CDR3 DNA reads as TGTGCCAGCAGCTCTCGTAGCGGGAGTTCCTACAATGAGCAGTTCTTC.